The 20 T cell receptor beta chains in this list originate from one sample, sequenced in a study of blood T cell repertoires in COVID-19 (dated by TCRdb to the early 2020s). Library prep was done by the immunoSEQ multiplex PCR assay. TCRdb obtained this table from immuneACCESS and retained in-frame rearrangements with V and J assigned. These tables miss some clones; where compared with another copy, unresolved V genes account for less than half of the shortfall, and the remainder is unexplained. Present in this sample are some 64,000 clones, roughly 82% of which were seen just once. The top ten clones comprise roughly 5.4% of the sample. Specimen: peripheral blood. These TCRs come from a human donor in a cohort sampled during active COVID-19.

The genes are TRBV5-4 and TRBJ1-1, with 9 positions matching TRBD1. CDR1 and CDR2 from the germline V gene are SGHNT and YYREEE (reference sequence). CDR3 length equals 16 residues. V shed 3 bases, J shed 6 bases, and the junction held 12 bases outside the gene matches. The CDR3 DNA follows: TGTGCCAGCAGCTCATCACACAGGGGGCGGGTGGCTGAAGCTTTCTTT. It yields the protein CASSSSHRGRVAEAFF.

This chain links TRBV5-6 with TRBJ1-5, with TRBD1 matching over 11 bases. Trimming at V came to 4 bases and at J to 2 bases, leaving 2 bases not matched to a gene. The CDR3 runs 15 residues. Germline CDR1 reads SGHDT; CDR2 reads YYEEEE. The CDR3 coding sequence is TGTGCCAGCAGCGGACAGGGGGCTGGCAATCAGCCCCAGCATTTT. It is translated as CASSGQGAGNQPQHF.

This clone showed up just once. The rearrangement joins TRBV2 to TRBJ1-5; 10 bases are shared with TRBD1. The CDR3 length is 14 residues. The trim removed 6 bases at V and 6 bases at J, leaving 5 bases unmatched. Germline V gene sequence: CDR1 SNHLY, CDR2 FYNNEI. CDR3 sequence reads: CASSGQGGSQPQHF. CDR3 DNA sequence: TGTGCCAGCAGCGGACAGGGGGGGTCTCAGCCCCAGCATTTT.

The chain is built from TRBV6-4 and TRBJ2-1, with 10 nucleotides matching TRBD2. Germline CDR1 and CDR2: MRHNA and SNTAGT. V was clipped by 3 bases and J by 10 bases; unmatched bases: 9. This CDR3 is 15 amino acids long. CDR3 in DNA: TGTGCCAGCAGTGAAGCTAGCGGGGGTAAAGGGGAGCAGTTCTTC. Translating it yields CASSEASGGKGEQFF.

The rearrangement links TRBV28 to TRBJ1-2; a weak D match, TRBD1 (6 bases). The germline V and J ends were trimmed by 4 bases and 0 bases, with 18 bases remaining between them. The CDR3 runs 17 residues. The V gene's germline CDR1 is MDHEN and CDR2 SYDVKM. As DNA, the CDR3 is TGTGCCAGCAGTTCTCCCGGGGGGGCAGCTCCTAACTATGGCTACACCTTC. As protein: CASSSPGGAAPNYGYTF.

This clone was observed a handful of times. The rearrangement joins TRBV30 to TRBJ1-5, with D hard to call. Trimming shortened V by 1 base and J by 8 bases, and 9 bases separated the two germline ends. CDR3 length: 12 residues. Germline V gene data show CDR1 as GTSNPN and CDR2 as SVGIG (reference sequence). CDR3 DNA sequence: TGTGCCTGGAGTGGCACGGGAGAGCCCCAGCATTTT. Protein product: CAWSGTGEPQHF. Combining the CDR3 with reference TRBV30 and TRBJ1-5 gives the whole variable domain SQTIHQWPATLVQPVGSPLSLECTVEGTSNPNLYWYRQAAGRGLQLLFYSVGIGQISSEVPQNLSASRPQDRQFILSSKKLLLSDSGFYLCAWSGTGEPQHFGDGTRLSIL.

The chain links TRBV19 to TRBJ2-5, with D tentatively TRBD1 (6 bases). V lost 6 bases and J 4 bases, leaving 18 bases between the germline ends. CDR1 is LNHDA and CDR2 is SQIVND in the germline V gene (reference sequence). The CDR3 has 15 amino acids. DNA of the CDR3: TGTGCCAGTAGATCGCAGGGGTTTGCGGGAGAGACCCAGTACTTC. Its translation: CASRSQGFAGETQYF.

The rearrangement uses TRBV6-5 and TRBJ1-1; 7 bases match TRBD1. Germline V lookup: CDR1 MNHEY, CDR2 SVGAGI. This CDR3 contains 14 residues. Trimming removed 7 bases from V and 0 bases from J; junction bases left unmatched: 5. The CDR3 region is CASKKGAVNTEAFF. CDR3 nucleotide sequence: TGTGCCAGCAAGAAGGGGGCGGTGAACACTGAAGCTTTCTTT.

The chain uses TRBV6-5 and TRBJ1-1, with 7 positions matching TRBD1. V lost 5 bases, J lost 8 bases, and 14 bases stayed unmatched. The CDR3 consists of 15 residues. Germline CDR1 and CDR2: MNHEY and SVGAGI. CDR3 in DNA: TGTGCCAGCAGTCCCTTTGGTGGAGGGGGCGCCGAAGCTTTCTTT. Translated: CASSPFGGGGAEAFF.

CDR3 DNA sequence: TGTGCCAGCAGTCCCAAATACAATGAGCAGTTCTTC. Translation: CASSPKYNEQFF. The J gene is TRBJ2-1, the V gene TRBV6-2 or TRBV6-3; D gene uncertain. V lost 5 bases and J lost 4, with 6 bases in between. This CDR3 has 12 residues. Looked up from germline, CDR1 is MNHEY and CDR2 is SVGEGT.

J is TRBJ1-1 and V is TRBV19, with D possibly matching TRBD1 (5 bases). This CDR3 region has 13 residues. CDR1 LNHDA and CDR2 SQIVND come from the germline V gene (reference sequence). V dropped 6 bases and J dropped 0 bases, with 8 bases sitting between them. The CDR3: CASRQGLNTEAFF. DNA for the CDR3: TGTGCCAGTAGGCAGGGCCTGAACACTGAAGCTTTCTTT.

This chain joins TRBV6-5 and TRBJ2-2; D ambiguous. The CDR3 sequence is 14 residues long. Germline values: CDR1 MNHEY, CDR2 SVGAGI. Trimming left V 3 bases short and J 1 base short, with 6 bases between. CDR3 DNA: TGTGCCAGCAGTTATGGCGGGAACACCGGGGAGCTGTTTTTT. It specifies CASSYGGNTGELFF.

The chain joins TRBV6-5 to TRBJ2-2; D is undetermined. Trimming left V 2 bases short and J 0 bases short, with 4 bases between. The CDR3 covers 14 residues. Germline V gives CDR1 MNHEY, CDR2 SVGAGI. CDR3 sequence (DNA): TGTGCCAGCAGTTACAAGCCGAACACCGGGGAGCTGTTTTTT. Amino acid sequence: CASSYKPNTGELFF.

The sample holds one count of this clone. In DNA form, the CDR3 reads TGTGCCAGCAGTTACCCCCAGGAGCAGTTCTTC. Translation: CASSYPQEQFF. The rearrangement links TRBV6-2 or TRBV6-3 to TRBJ2-1, with no clear D. Trimming stripped 2 bases from V and 10 bases from J, with 6 bases between. The CDR3 loop spans 11 amino acids. Germline CDR1 and CDR2: MNHEY and SVGEGT.

The V call is TRBV5-1, the J call TRBJ2-3; 8 bases are a match to TRBD2. The CDR3 runs to 18 residues. Per germline, CDR1 SGHRS and CDR2 YFSETQ. V was pared by 0 bases and J by 0 bases, with 9 bases of the junction left unmatched. The CDR3 sequence is CASSLGSWSGGSTDTQYF. In DNA, the CDR3 is TGCGCCAGCAGCTTGGGGAGTTGGAGCGGGGGCAGCACAGATACGCAGTATTTT.

This clone was counted a single time. V and J are TRBV19 and TRBJ1-1; 7 bases map to TRBD1. The CDR3 length is 16 residues. The V gene end was trimmed by 2 bases and the J gene end by 5 bases; junction bases not matched to a gene: 11. The germline V gene encodes CDR1 LNHDA and CDR2 SQIVND (reference sequence). CDR3 amino acids: CASSIPRTGKRTEAFF. Written as DNA, the CDR3 is TGTGCCAGTAGTATACCCCGGACAGGAAAGAGGACTGAAGCTTTCTTT.

The chain combines TRBV27 with TRBJ1-1; no clear D gene. With 3 bases removed from V and 1 base from J, the gap between germline ends came to 6 bases. The CDR3 totals 13 residues. CDR1 and CDR2 from the germline V gene are MNHEY and SMNVEV (reference sequence). The DNA for the CDR3 is TGTGCCAGCAGTTTGCCAGGGAACACTGAAGCTTTCTTT. Amino acids: CASSLPGNTEAFF.

V usage is TRBV7-8 and J usage is TRBJ2-7; D perhaps matches TRBD1 (5 bases). The CDR3 runs to 14 residues. Germline CDR1 reads SGHVS; CDR2 reads FQNEAQ. Trimming left V 1 base short and J 0 bases short, with 7 bases between. The CDR3 DNA reads TGTGCCAGCAGCTTAGTAGACAGCTCCTACGAGCAGTACTTC. Translated, it gives CASSLVDSSYEQYF.

CDR3: CASSARATNEKLFF. CDR3 nucleotides: TGTGCCAGCAGTGCCCGTGCAACTAATGAAAAACTGTTTTTT. This chain joins TRBV2 and TRBJ1-4; D unresolved. V was clipped by 4 bases and J by 0 bases, with 6 bases between them. The germline V gene encodes CDR1 SNHLY and CDR2 FYNNEI. The CDR3 consists of 14 residues.

This chain connects TRBV9 to TRBJ2-3; 9 positions agree with TRBD1. After removal of 0 bases from V and 3 bases from J, the junction contained 5 bases not matched to a gene. This CDR3 comprises 16 residues. Germline CDR1 and CDR2: SGDLS and YYNGEE. DNA of the CDR3: TGTGCCAGCAGCGTAGCTACGGGACAGGGTACAGATACGCAGTATTTT. Translation: CASSVATGQGTDTQYF.